This entry describes one T cell receptor (beta chain). Assay used: immunoSEQ multiplex PCR; TCRdb lists only in-frame clones, some missing. The sample has 400,000 or so clones, about 88% seen once. V shed 0 bases and J shed 8 bases, with 16 bases lying between them. Germline assignment: CDR1 MNHEY and CDR2 SVGAGI. The CDR3 contains 15 residues. The treatment: 15 to 20 received Ad26.COV2.S at low or high dose, single or two shots; roughly five received placebo; per-sample allocation not given. Following the first vaccine or placebo injection, samples were taken on day 63. The sample belongs to a study of Ad26.COV2.S vaccination and SARS-CoV-2 variants.

The material was peripheral blood, obtained in a trial of Ad26.COV2.S vaccine versus placebo. This clonotype was sampled from a person aged 18 to 65 who received the Ad26.COV2.S COVID-19 vaccine or a placebo. The rearrangement links TRBV6-5 to TRBJ1-2; no reliable D call. The CDR3 sequence is CASSYSLESLTGYTF. The CDR3 coding sequence is TGTGCCAGCAGTTACTCCCTAGAAAGCCTGACAGGCTACACCTTC.